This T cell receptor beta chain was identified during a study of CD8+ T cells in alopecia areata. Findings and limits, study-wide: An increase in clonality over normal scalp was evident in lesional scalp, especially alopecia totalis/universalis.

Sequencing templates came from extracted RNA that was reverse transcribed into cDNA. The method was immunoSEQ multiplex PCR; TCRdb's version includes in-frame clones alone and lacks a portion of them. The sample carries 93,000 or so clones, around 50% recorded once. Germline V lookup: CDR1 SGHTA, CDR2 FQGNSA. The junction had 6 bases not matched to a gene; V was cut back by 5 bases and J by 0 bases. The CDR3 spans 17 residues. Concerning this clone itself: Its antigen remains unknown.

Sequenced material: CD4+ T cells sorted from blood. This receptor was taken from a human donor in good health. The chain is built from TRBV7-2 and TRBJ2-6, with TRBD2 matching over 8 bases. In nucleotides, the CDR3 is TGTGCCAGCAGCCCGGGGGGGCCGACCTCTGGGGCCAACGTCCTGACTTTC. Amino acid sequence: CASSPGGPTSGANVLTF.